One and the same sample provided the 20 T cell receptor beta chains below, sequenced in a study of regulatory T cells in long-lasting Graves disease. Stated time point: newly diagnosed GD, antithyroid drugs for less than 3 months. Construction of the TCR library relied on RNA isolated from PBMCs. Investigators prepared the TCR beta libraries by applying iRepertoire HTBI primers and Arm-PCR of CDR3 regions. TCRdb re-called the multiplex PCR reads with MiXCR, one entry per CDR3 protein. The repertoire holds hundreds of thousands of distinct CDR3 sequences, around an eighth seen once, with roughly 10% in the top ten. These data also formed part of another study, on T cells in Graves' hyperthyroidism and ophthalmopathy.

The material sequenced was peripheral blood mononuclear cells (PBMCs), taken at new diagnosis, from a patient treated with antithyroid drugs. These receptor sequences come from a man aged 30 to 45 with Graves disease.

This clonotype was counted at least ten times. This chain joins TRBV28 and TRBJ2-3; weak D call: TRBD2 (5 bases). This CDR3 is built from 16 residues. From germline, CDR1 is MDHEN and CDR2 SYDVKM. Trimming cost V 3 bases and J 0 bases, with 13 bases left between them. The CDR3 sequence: CASSLTPTSSTDTQYF. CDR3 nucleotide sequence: TGTGCCAGCAGTTTGACCCCTACTAGTAGCACAGATACGCAGTATTTT.

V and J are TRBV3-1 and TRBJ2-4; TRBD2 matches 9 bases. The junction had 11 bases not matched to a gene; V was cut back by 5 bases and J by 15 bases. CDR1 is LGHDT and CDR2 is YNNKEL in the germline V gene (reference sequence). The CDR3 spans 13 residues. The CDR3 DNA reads TGTGCCAGCAGCGCGGGGCGGGGGGGCTCCCCGTACTTC. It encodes CASSAGRGGSPYF.

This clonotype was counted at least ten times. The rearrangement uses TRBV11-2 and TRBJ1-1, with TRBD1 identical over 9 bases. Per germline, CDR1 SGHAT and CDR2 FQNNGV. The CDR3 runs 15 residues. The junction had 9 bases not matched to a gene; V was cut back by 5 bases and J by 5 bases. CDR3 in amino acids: CASSLKDRGWTEAFF. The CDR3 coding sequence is TGTGCCAGCAGCCTAAAGGACAGGGGATGGACTGAAGCTTTCTTT. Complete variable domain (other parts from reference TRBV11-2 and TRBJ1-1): EAGVAQSPRYKIIEKRQSVAFWCNPISGHATLYWYQQILGQGPKLLIQFQNNGVVDDSQLPKDRFSAERLKGVDSTLKIQPAKLEDSAVYLCASSLKDRGWTEAFFGQGTRLTVV.

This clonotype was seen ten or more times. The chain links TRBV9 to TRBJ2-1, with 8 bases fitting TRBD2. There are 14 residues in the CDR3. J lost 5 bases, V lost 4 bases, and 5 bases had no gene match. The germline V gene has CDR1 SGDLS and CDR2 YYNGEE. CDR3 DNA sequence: TGTGCCAGCAGCACGGGACTAGAAGACAATGAGCAGTTCTTC. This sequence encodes CASSTGLEDNEQFF.

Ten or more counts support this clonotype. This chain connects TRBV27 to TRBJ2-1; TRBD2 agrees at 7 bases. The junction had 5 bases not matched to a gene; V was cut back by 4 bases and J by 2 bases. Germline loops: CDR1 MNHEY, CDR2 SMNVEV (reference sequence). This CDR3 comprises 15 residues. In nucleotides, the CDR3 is TGTGCCAGCAGTTCCCCTAGCGGTGCCTACAATGAGCAGTTCTTC. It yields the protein CASSSPSGAYNEQFF.

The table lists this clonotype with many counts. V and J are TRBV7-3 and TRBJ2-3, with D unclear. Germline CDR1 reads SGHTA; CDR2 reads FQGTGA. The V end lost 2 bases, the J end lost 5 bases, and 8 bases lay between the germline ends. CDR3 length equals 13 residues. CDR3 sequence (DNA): TGTGCCAGCAGCTTATTGGATGGAGATACGCAGTATTTT. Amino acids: CASSLLDGDTQYF.

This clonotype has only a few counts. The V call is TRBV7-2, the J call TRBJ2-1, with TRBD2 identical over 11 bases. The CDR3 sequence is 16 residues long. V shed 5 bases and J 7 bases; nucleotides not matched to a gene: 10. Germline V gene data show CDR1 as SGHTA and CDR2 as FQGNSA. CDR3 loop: CASSPYITSGSNEQFF. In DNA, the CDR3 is TGTGCCAGCAGCCCATATATAACTAGCGGGAGTAATGAGCAGTTCTTC. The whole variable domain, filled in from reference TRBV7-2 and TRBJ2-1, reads GAGVSQSPSNKVTEKGKDVELRCDPISGHTALYWYRQSLGQGLEFLIYFQGNSAPDKSGLPSDRFSAERTGGSVSTLTIQRTQQEDSAVYLCASSPYITSGSNEQFFGPGTRLTVL.

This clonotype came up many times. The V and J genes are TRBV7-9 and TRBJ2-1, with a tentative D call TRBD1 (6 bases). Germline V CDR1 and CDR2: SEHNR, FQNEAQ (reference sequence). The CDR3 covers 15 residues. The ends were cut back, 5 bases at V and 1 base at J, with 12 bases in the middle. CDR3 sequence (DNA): TGTGCCAGCAGCCGTTCAGGGGCATCCTACAATGAGCAGTTCTTC. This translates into CASSRSGASYNEQFF.

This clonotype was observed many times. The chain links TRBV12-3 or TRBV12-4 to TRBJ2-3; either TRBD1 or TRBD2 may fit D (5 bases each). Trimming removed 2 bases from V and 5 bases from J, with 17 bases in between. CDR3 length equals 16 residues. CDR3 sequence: CASSLMVAGTLDTQYF. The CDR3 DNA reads TGTGCCAGCAGTTTAATGGTGGCAGGGACCTTAGATACGCAGTATTTT.

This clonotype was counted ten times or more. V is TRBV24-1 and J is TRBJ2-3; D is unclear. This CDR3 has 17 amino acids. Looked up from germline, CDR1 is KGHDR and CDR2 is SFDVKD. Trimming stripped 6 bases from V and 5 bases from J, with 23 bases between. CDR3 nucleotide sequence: TGTGCCACCAGTCCACCGGTACAGTCGTTCTTGAGAGATACGCAGTATTTT. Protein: CATSPPVQSFLRDTQYF.

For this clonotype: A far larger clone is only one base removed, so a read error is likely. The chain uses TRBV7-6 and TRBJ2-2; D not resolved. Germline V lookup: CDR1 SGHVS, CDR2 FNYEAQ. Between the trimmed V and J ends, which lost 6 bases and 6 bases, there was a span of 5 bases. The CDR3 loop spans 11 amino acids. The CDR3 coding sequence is TGTGCCAGCAGGTTATCCGGGGAGCTGTTTTTT. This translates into CASRLSGELFF.

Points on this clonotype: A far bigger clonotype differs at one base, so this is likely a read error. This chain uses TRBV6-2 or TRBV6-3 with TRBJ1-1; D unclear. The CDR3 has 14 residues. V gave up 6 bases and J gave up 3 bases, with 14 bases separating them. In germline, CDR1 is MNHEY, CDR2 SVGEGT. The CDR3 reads CASSLPGWDTEAFF. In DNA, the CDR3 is TGTGCCAGCAGCCTTCCGGGGTGGGACACTGAAGCTTTCTTT.

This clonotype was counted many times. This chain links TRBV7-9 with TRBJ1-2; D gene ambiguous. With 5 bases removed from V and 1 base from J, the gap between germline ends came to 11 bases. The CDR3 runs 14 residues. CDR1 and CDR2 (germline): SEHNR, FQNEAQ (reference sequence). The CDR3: CASSNLDFNYGYTF. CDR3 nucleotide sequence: TGTGCCAGCAGCAACTTGGACTTTAACTATGGCTACACCTTC.

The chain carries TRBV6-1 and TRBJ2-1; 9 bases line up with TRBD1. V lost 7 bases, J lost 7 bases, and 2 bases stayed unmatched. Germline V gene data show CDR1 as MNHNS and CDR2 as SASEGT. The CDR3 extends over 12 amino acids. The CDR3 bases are TGTGCCAGCATAGGACAGGGGAATGAGCAGTTCTTC. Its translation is CASIGQGNEQFF.

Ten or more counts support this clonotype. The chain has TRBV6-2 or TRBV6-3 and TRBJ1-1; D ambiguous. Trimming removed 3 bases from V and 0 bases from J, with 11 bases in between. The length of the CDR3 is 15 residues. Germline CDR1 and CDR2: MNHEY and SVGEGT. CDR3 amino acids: CASSYYGEMNTEAFF. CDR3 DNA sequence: TGTGCCAGCAGTTATTACGGCGAAATGAACACTGAAGCTTTCTTT.

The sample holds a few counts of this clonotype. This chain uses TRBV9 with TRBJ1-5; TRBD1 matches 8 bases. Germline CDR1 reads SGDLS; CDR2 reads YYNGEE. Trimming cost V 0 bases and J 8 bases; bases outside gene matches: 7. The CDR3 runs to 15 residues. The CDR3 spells CASSVDGTGDEPQHF. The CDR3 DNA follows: TGTGCCAGCAGCGTAGACGGGACAGGCGATGAGCCCCAGCATTTT.

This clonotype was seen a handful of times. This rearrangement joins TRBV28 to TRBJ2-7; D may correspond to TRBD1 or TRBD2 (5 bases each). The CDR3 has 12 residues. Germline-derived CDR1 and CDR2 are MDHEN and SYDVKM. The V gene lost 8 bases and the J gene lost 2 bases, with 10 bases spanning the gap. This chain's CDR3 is CASCRETYEQYF. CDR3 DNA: TGTGCCAGCTGCAGGGAGACCTACGAGCAGTACTTC. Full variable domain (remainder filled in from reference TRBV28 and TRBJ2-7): DVKVTQSSRYLVKRTGEKVFLECVQDMDHENMFWYRQDPGLGLRLIYFSYDVKMKEKGDIPEGYSVSREKKERFSLILESASTNQTSMYLCASCRETYEQYFGPGTRLTVT.

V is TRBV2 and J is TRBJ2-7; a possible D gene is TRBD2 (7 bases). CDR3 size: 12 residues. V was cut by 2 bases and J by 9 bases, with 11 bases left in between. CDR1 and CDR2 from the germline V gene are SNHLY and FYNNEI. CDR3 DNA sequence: TGTGCCAGCAGTGAAACGGGGGGCGGGCAGTACTTC. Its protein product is CASSETGGGQYF.

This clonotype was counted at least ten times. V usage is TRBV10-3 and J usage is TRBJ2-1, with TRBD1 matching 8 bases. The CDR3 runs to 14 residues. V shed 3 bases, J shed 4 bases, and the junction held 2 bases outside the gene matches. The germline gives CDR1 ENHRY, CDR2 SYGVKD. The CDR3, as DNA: TGTGCCATCAGTGAACAGGGGGTTTACAATGAGCAGTTCTTC. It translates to CAISEQGVYNEQFF.

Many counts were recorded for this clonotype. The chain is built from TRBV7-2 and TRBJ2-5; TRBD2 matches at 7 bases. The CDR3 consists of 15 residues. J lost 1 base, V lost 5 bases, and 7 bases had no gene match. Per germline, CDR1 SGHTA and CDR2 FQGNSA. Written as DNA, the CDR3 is TGTGCCAGCAGCCGGGACTACCGGGGCCAAGAGACCCAGTACTTC. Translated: CASSRDYRGQETQYF.